The T cell receptor (beta chain) described here comes from a study of T cell clonality in common variable immunodeficiency. Method: immunoSEQ multiplex PCR; TCRdb's copy keeps in-frame clones and lacks some. Observed in the sample are over 40,000 clones, none of them singletons. The CDR3 spans 18 residues. Germline values: CDR1 SGHRS, CDR2 YFSETQ. Losses at the gene ends were 3 bases for V and 3 bases for J; bases not matched to a gene: 12. The table lists this clone with many counts. The read finishes 3 residues shy of the CDR3 end, and the germline J gene is used to complete it. The TCR sequence derives from a person aged 18-70 years in good health. Sequenced: peripheral blood mononuclear cells. V usage is TRBV5-1 and J usage is TRBJ2-3, with 11 bases identical to TRBD1. The sequenced CDR3 bases are TGCGCCAGCAGCTCCGGACAGGGGGCGTCTCAGTCGACAGATACG. This translates into CASSSGQGASQSTDT. The whole CDR3 region reads CASSSGQGASQSTDTQYF. The whole variable domain, filled in from reference TRBV5-1 and TRBJ2-3, reads KAGVTQTPRYLIKTRGQQVTLSCSPISGHRSVSWYQQTPGQGLQFLFEYFSETQRNKGNFPGRFSGRQFSNSRSEMNVSTLELGDSALYLCASSSGQGASQSTDTQYFGPGTRLTVL.